What follows is one TCR beta chain and its context. Its specificity is not known. For the second PCR, which ran for about 7 to 11 cycles, a sample-barcoded 5' primer and a J-beta primer mix were used. TCRdb redid the calling of the 5' RACE reads with MiXCR, one entry per CDR3 protein. The table includes 650,000 to 950,000 distinct CDR3 sequences, under 45% detected once. The CDR3 has 15 amino acids. V was clipped by 6 bases and J by 7 bases; unmatched bases: 9. CDR1 MNHEY and CDR2 SVGAGI come from the germline V gene. The sample providers were healthy Caucasian people from Russia, aged roughly 6 to 90. Approximately 9.7 milliliters was the volume of peripheral blood drawn from each donor. This entry is derived from a study of blood T cells in healthy people across ages. Whole-study findings and limits: Using unsorted PBMCs precluded a conclusive naive versus antigen-experienced comparison. The unknown donor CMV status may have confounded expanded clonotype changes.

The origin of this receptor is a man aged 55 to 70 in good health. The material sequenced was blood. The chain couples TRBV6-5 to TRBJ1-6, with 7 bases matching TRBD1. The CDR3 region is CASSLQGQKNSPLHF. DNA of the CDR3: TGTGCCAGCAGCTTACAGGGACAGAAAAATTCACCCCTCCACTTT.